This TCR beta chain was sequenced during a study of blood T cell repertoires in COVID-19. The wider study: Donors in the United States, Italy and Spain gave samples during acute or convalescent COVID-19. The analysed material was cDNA or gDNA that came from T cells, B-cell-depleted T cells, or PBMCs.

The CDR3 spans 14 residues. J was trimmed by 5 bases and V by 2 bases; bases with no gene match: 5. CDR1 MDHEN and CDR2 SYDVKM come from the germline V gene. The repertoire was sequenced with immunoSEQ multiplex PCR; TCRdb's copy has only in-frame clones and lacks some. The sample includes about 150,000 clones, 80% of them seen just once. The rearrangement uses TRBV28 and TRBJ1-1, with TRBD1 identical over 7 bases. The clonotype originates from a man in his 60s with acute or convalescent COVID-19. The specimen sequenced was peripheral blood. The CDR3 DNA follows: TGTGCCAGCAGTTTAGAGGGGGCAGAAACTGAAGCTTTCTTT. Translation: CASSLEGAETEAFF. Together with reference TRBV28 and TRBJ1-1, the CDR3 gives the full variable domain: DVKVTQSSRYLVKRTGEKVFLECVQDMDHENMFWYRQDPGLGLRLIYFSYDVKMKEKGDIPEGYSVSREKKERFSLILESASTNQTSMYLCASSLEGAETEAFFGQGTRLTVV.